This note documents a single TCR beta chain sequence. The antigen remains undetermined. This entry comes from a study of STAT3 mutations in large granular lymphocyte leukemia. Study as a whole: More than half of T-LGLL patients received immunosuppressive therapy.

Overall study results and limits: In several patients, dominant TCR clone burden exceeded STAT3 mutant burden. In T-cell large granular lymphocyte leukemia, about half of patients showed multiple immunodominant subclonotypes. All newly emerging clones after therapy were STAT3 wild type.

CDR1 and CDR2 from the germline V gene are MNHNS and SASEGT. The CDR3 consists of 15 residues. The trim removed 2 bases at V and 7 bases at J, leaving 2 bases unmatched. Each sample's TCRbeta library yielded on average around 41,000 productive templates. Using immunoSEQ multiplex PCR, the repertoire was profiled, and TCRdb retains in-frame clones only, with some absent. The sample includes around 29,000 clones, approximately 83% seen only once; the top ten take roughly an eighth. The TCR was taken from a man aged 60 to 69 with T-cell large granular lymphocyte leukemia. Some clones in this sample may be carry-over from other donors' samples. Input material: peripheral blood mononuclear cells. The chain carries TRBV6-1 and TRBJ2-5; TRBD2 agrees at 15 bases. The CDR3 coding sequence is TGTGCCAGCAGTGAACGGACTAGCGGGGGGGGGACCCAGTACTTC. Translating gives CASSERTSGGGTQYF.